There are many counts of the clone carrying this T cell receptor (beta chain). Its cognate antigen is unknown. The CDR3 is made up of 11 amino acids. J was trimmed by 10 bases and V by 5 bases; bases with no gene match: 3. This entry belongs to a study of T cells after yellow fever vaccination. The overall study: It was SMART-Seq v4 Ultra Low Input that prepared the fractions with low cell numbers.

Making TCR cDNA involved 5'RACE template switching, which added UMIs and a universal primer site. TCRdb reprocessed the 5' RACE reads via MiXCR and lists one record per CDR3 protein. Of a few hundred thousand distinct CDR3 sequences detected, over 5% appear once; the ten largest clones hold roughly 15%. Findings and caveats of the study: Post-booster repertoires again held most primary-vaccination clones (approximately 96% CD4, roughly 90% CD8). CD4 and CD8 compartments shared a small share of clonotypes.

The clonotype originates from a man between 25 and 39 years old who received the YFV17D yellow fever vaccine. Sequencing used PBMCs, obtained 5 days after the yellow fever booster vaccination. The chain joins TRBV12-3 or TRBV12-4 to TRBJ1-1, with 8 bases identical to TRBD1. CDR3 bases: TGTGCCAGCAGTCGGACAGGGCGAGCTTTCTTT. Protein product: CASSRTGRAFF.